This TCR beta chain was documented in a study of early T cells in non-severe SARS-CoV-2 infection. MiXCR was run by TCRdb on the 5' RACE reads, yielding one entry per CDR3 protein. This table has around 39,000 distinct CDR3 sequences, approximately 5.1% appearing once. This CDR3 is built from 13 residues. V was shortened by 8 bases and J by 4 bases, with 14 bases between the two germline ends. The specimen was whole blood, collected at baseline. This sequence originates from an adult who was a healthcare worker with PCR-confirmed SARS-CoV-2 infection or an uninfected control (not recorded which). This chain links TRBV12-3 or TRBV12-4 with TRBJ1-2; perhaps TRBD1 as D (5 bases). The CDR3: CASFFGASYGYTF. The CDR3 DNA follows: TGTGCCAGCTTCTTTGGGGCCTCCTATGGCTACACCTTC.